The 24 T cell receptor beta chains given below trace back to one sample, sequenced in a study of shared clonotypes between healthy human individuals. Using immunoSEQ multiplex PCR, the repertoire was profiled, and TCRdb retains in-frame clones only, with some absent. The profile shows some 2 million clones, 90% to 95% of them singletons. Input material: naive CD4+ T cells sorted from blood. Subset defined: CD45RA+ positively selected. The receptors were sampled from a man aged 18 to 29 in good health.

The V gene is TRBV6-6, the J gene TRBJ2-6; D is unclear. The CDR3 loop spans 14 amino acids. V lost 10 bases and J lost 3, with 13 bases in between. Germline lookup yields CDR1 MNHNY and CDR2 SVGAGI (reference sequence). CDR3 bases: TGTGCCACCGAGCTAGGGCGTGGGGCCAACGTCCTGACTTTC. Its protein product is CATELGRGANVLTF.

V usage is TRBV29-1 and J usage is TRBJ2-1; D is uncertain. Trimming left V 6 bases short and J 4 bases short, with 10 bases between. The length of the CDR3 is 12 residues. Germline V CDR1 and CDR2: SQVTM, ANQGSEA. The CDR3 sequence: CSVGSTYNEQFF. The CDR3 nucleotides are TGCAGCGTGGGGTCCACTTACAATGAGCAGTTCTTC.

The chain employs TRBV11-2 and TRBJ1-1; possible D gene TRBD1, 5 bases. The CDR3 runs 17 residues. Germline V lookup: CDR1 SGHAT, CDR2 FQNNGV. Trimming cost V 1 base and J 5 bases, with 20 bases left between them. The CDR3 DNA follows: TGTGCCAGCAGCTTAGCGTCCCCCGGCGGGGGTGGAACTGAAGCTTTCTTT. Its protein product is CASSLASPGGGGTEAFF.

The rearrangement links TRBV7-8 to TRBJ1-6; D unresolved. Germline V gives CDR1 SGHVS, CDR2 FQNEAQ. This CDR3 is built from 15 residues. V was clipped by 3 bases and J by 9 bases, with 15 bases between them. This CDR3 is CASSFFTSQGSPLHF. As DNA, the CDR3 is TGTGCCAGCAGCTTTTTTACTTCCCAAGGTTCACCCCTCCACTTT.

In nucleotides, the CDR3 is TGTGCCAGCAGTTACTCCTACGGGTTCCCCCACAATGAGCAGTTCTTC. Encoded protein: CASSYSYGFPHNEQFF. V gene TRBV6-5 combines with J gene TRBJ2-1; no clear D. Per the germline V gene, CDR1 is MNHEY and CDR2 is SVGAGI. Trimming pared 0 bases from V and 5 bases from J, leaving 14 bases between. This CDR3 comprises 16 residues.

This chain links TRBV14 with TRBJ2-1, with 12 bases that match TRBD2. This CDR3 contains 15 residues. Germline CDR1 is SGHDN and CDR2 is FVKESK. V lost 0 bases to trimming and J lost 7 bases; unmatched junction nucleotides: 1. CDR3 nucleotides: TGTGCCAGCAGCCAAGATACTAGCGGGAGGAATGAGCAGTTCTTC. It yields the protein CASSQDTSGRNEQFF.

The chain combines TRBV28 with TRBJ1-4; the match to TRBD1 covers 7 bases. V gave up 5 bases and J gave up 6 bases; unmatched junction bases: 12. This CDR3 is built from 16 residues. Germline lookup yields CDR1 MDHEN and CDR2 SYDVKM. CDR3 DNA: TGTGCCAGCAGTCAGGCGGGAGGGGGCATTTATGAAAAACTGTTTTTT. This sequence encodes CASSQAGGGIYEKLFF.

The chain recombines TRBV29-1 with TRBJ2-7, with TRBD1 matching over 7 bases. The V gene's germline CDR1 is SQVTM and CDR2 ANQGSEA. CDR3 size: 16 residues. The V gene end was trimmed by 6 bases and the J gene end by 1 base; junction bases not matched to a gene: 15. For the CDR3, the DNA is TGCAGCGTAAGTGCCCCGACAGGGTTGAATTCCTACGAGCAGTACTTC. As protein: CSVSAPTGLNSYEQYF.

The rearrangement links TRBV7-3 to TRBJ2-1; TRBD2 matches 7 bases. V was clipped by 4 bases and J by 3 bases; unmatched bases: 6. This CDR3 contains 15 residues. Per the germline V gene, CDR1 is SGHTA and CDR2 is FQGTGA. The CDR3 DNA sequence: TGTGCCAGCAGCTACACCGGGACTAACTACAATGAGCAGTTCTTC. Residues: CASSYTGTNYNEQFF.

This clone was observed a few times. The sample holds other DNA sequences that translate to the same CDR3. The rearrangement uses TRBV6-1 and TRBJ1-5; D gene unclear. The CDR3 spans 13 residues. V lost 2 bases, J lost 4 bases, and 6 bases lay in between. Germline V gene lookup returns CDR1 MNHNS and CDR2 SASEGT. The CDR3: CASSESGNQPQHF. DNA of the CDR3: TGTGCCAGCAGTGAATCCGGTAATCAGCCCCAGCATTTT.

The rearrangement joins TRBV7-9 to TRBJ2-1; D may be TRBD2 (6 bases). The germline V gene encodes CDR1 SEHNR and CDR2 FQNEAQ (reference sequence). V gave up 1 base and J gave up 7 bases, with 14 bases separating them. The CDR3 spans 15 residues. The CDR3 DNA reads TGTGCCAGCAGCTTAGGGGCGGAAGGGAGGAATGAGCAGTTCTTC. Amino acids: CASSLGAEGRNEQFF.

The J gene is TRBJ2-7, the V gene TRBV2; D is uncertain. The ends were cut back, 5 bases at V and 3 bases at J, with 8 bases in the middle. Germline V gene data show CDR1 as SNHLY and CDR2 as FYNNEI. The CDR3 length is 12 residues. As DNA, the CDR3 is TGTGCCAGCAGTAACGGGTTCTACGAGCAGTACTTC. Its translation: CASSNGFYEQYF.

The chain carries TRBV5-1 and TRBJ1-2; D uncertain. V dropped 7 bases and J dropped 0 bases, with 22 bases sitting between them. Germline-derived CDR1 and CDR2 are SGHRS and YFSETQ. The CDR3 loop spans 17 amino acids. The CDR3 DNA is TGCGCCAGCCGTACCTCCGGGAGGAGTGGGGCTAACTATGGCTACACCTTC. Translation gives CASRTSGRSGANYGYTF. Full variable domain (rest looked up from reference TRBV5-1 and TRBJ1-2): KAGVTQTPRYLIKTRGQQVTLSCSPISGHRSVSWYQQTPGQGLQFLFEYFSETQRNKGNFPGRFSGRQFSNSRSEMNVSTLELGDSALYLCASRTSGRSGANYGYTFGSGTRLTVV.

The chain combines TRBV5-1 with TRBJ2-7; TRBD2 aligns across 14 bases. Germline V lookup: CDR1 SGHRS, CDR2 YFSETQ. J lost 6 bases, V lost 7 bases, and 6 bases had no gene match. CDR3 length: 14 amino acids. CDR3 DNA: TGCGCCAGCCGAGGCGGGACTAGCGGGGGCGAGCAGTACTTC. Its translation is CASRGGTSGGEQYF.

V gene TRBV6-1 combines with J gene TRBJ1-6; D possibly corresponds to TRBD1 (6 bases). CDR1 and CDR2 (germline): MNHNS, SASEGT. The CDR3 is 12 amino acids. Trimming pared 6 bases from V and 7 bases from J, leaving 7 bases between. This CDR3 reads CASRGTNSPLHF. CDR3 DNA sequence: TGTGCCAGCAGGGGGACAAATTCACCCCTCCACTTT.

The gene calls are TRBV28 and TRBJ1-2; 11 bases align to TRBD1. From germline, CDR1 is MDHEN and CDR2 SYDVKM. The J segment lost 6 bases and the V segment lost 9 bases, leaving 15 bases of the junction unmatched. The CDR3 is 16 residues long. CDR3 in amino acids: CASLSPPDRGRDGYTF. The CDR3 nucleotides read TGTGCCAGTTTGTCCCCCCCGGACAGGGGGCGAGATGGCTACACCTTC.

CDR3 protein: CASSLSPSGSFPDTQYF. The CDR3 DNA follows: TGCGCCAGCAGCCTGAGCCCTAGCGGGAGCTTTCCAGATACGCAGTATTTT. The chain has TRBV4-1 and TRBJ2-3, with 10 bases matching TRBD2. V shed 4 bases and J 4 bases; nucleotides not matched to a gene: 11. CDR1 is MGHRA, CDR2 YSYEKL, per germline. The CDR3 totals 17 residues.

About this clone: Other nucleotide sequences in the sample specify the same CDR3. CDR3 sequence (DNA): TGTGCCAGCTCACCACCTAATAATTCACCCCTCCACTTT. Encoded protein: CASSPPNNSPLHF. The rearrangement joins TRBV18 to TRBJ1-6, with D unresolved. The germline CDR1 and CDR2 sequences are KGHSH and LQKENI. The length of the CDR3 is 13 residues. The ends were cut back, 0 bases at V and 5 bases at J, with 2 bases in the middle.

The chain is built from TRBV10-3 and TRBJ2-3, with 7 bases lining up with TRBD1. Germline V lookup: CDR1 ENHRY, CDR2 SYGVKD. The V segment lost 6 bases and the J segment 3 bases; nucleotides outside the gene matches: 9. The CDR3 totals 15 residues. The CDR3 protein is CAISRGSGETDTQYF. The CDR3 nucleotides are TGTGCCATCAGCAGGGGGTCGGGCGAGACAGATACGCAGTATTTT.

V usage is TRBV5-1 and J usage is TRBJ2-2; D is unresolved. The ends were cut back, 2 bases at V and 1 base at J, with 9 bases in the middle. Germline CDR1 is SGHRS and CDR2 is YFSETQ. The CDR3 is 15 amino acids. CDR3 DNA: TGCGCCAGCAGCTTCCGTAGACAGAACACCGGGGAGCTGTTTTTT. Translated, it gives CASSFRRQNTGELFF.

CDR3 region: CATTDLAQGVNTEAFF. CDR3 sequence (DNA): TGTGCCACAACCGACCTCGCACAGGGAGTGAACACTGAAGCTTTCTTT. The gene calls are TRBV27 and TRBJ1-1; maybe TRBD1 (6 bases). Trimming took 10 bases from V and 0 from J, leaving 21 bases between them. Germline V gene sequence: CDR1 MNHEY, CDR2 SMNVEV (reference sequence). This CDR3 is 16 amino acids long.

The rearrangement uses TRBV18 and TRBJ1-4; D possibly corresponds to TRBD1 (5 bases). In germline, CDR1 is KGHSH, CDR2 LQKENI. CDR3 length: 15 residues. V lost 6 bases, J lost 7 bases, and 18 bases lay in between. CDR3: CASSPDRSIGEKLFF. The CDR3 DNA reads as TGTGCCAGCTCCCCAGACAGATCAATTGGTGAAAAACTGTTTTTT.

The V call is TRBV7-2, the J call TRBJ2-1; 12 bases fit TRBD2. In germline, CDR1 is SGHTA, CDR2 FQGNSA. Losses at the gene ends were 0 bases for V and 9 bases for J; bases not matched to a gene: 6. The CDR3 has 16 residues. The chain's CDR3 is CASSLARTSGAGEQFF. The CDR3, as DNA: TGTGCCAGCAGCTTAGCTAGGACTAGCGGGGCTGGTGAGCAGTTCTTC.

The count of this clone is one. The V gene is TRBV25-1, the J gene TRBJ1-5; the match to TRBD1 covers 7 bases. The CDR3 contains 14 residues. J gave up 4 bases and V 6 bases, and 6 bases lay outside the gene matches. CDR1 MGHDK and CDR2 SYGVNS come from the germline V gene. CDR3 DNA: TGTGCCAGCAGGGGGGACAGACCTAATCAGCCCCAGCATTTT. It codes for CASRGDRPNQPQHF. Combining the CDR3 with reference TRBV25-1 and TRBJ1-5 gives the whole variable domain EADIYQTPRYLVIGTGKKITLECSQTMGHDKMYWYQQDPGMELHLIHYSYGVNSTEKGDLSSESTVSRIRTEHFPLTLESARPSHTSQYLCASRGDRPNQPQHFGDGTRLSIL.